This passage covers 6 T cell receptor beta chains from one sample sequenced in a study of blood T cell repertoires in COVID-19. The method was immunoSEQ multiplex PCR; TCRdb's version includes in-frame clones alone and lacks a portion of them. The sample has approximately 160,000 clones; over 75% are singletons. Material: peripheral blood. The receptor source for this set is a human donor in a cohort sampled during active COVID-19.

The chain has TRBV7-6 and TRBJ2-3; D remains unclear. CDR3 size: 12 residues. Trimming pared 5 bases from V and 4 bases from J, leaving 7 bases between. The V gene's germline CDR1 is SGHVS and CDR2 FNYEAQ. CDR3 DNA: TGTGCCAGCAGCCCCCCATCAGATACGCAGTATTTT. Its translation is CASSPPSDTQYF.

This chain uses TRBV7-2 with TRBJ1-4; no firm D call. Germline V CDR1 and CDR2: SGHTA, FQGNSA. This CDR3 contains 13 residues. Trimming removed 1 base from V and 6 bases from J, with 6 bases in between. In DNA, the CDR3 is TGTGCCAGCAGCTTAGGCGGATATGAAAAACTGTTTTTT. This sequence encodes CASSLGGYEKLFF.

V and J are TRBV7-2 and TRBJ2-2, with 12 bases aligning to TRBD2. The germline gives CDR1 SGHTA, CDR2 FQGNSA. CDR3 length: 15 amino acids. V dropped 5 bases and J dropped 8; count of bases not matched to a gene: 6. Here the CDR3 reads CASSQTSGGRGELFF. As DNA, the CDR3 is TGTGCCAGCAGCCAGACTAGCGGGGGCCGGGGGGAGCTGTTTTTT.

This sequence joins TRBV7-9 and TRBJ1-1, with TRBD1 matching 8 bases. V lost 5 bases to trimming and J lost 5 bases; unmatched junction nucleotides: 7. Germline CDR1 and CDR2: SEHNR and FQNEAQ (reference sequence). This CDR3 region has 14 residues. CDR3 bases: TGTGCCAGCAGCCCCTATACAGGGGGTACTGAAGCTTTCTTT. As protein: CASSPYTGGTEAFF.

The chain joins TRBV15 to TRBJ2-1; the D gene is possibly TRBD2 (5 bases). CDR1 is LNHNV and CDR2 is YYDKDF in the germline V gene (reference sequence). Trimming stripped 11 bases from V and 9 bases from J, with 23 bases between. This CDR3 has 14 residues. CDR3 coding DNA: TGTGCCGCTCGGGAATATGGACGAGGTGGTGAGCAGTTCTTC. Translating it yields CAAREYGRGGEQFF.

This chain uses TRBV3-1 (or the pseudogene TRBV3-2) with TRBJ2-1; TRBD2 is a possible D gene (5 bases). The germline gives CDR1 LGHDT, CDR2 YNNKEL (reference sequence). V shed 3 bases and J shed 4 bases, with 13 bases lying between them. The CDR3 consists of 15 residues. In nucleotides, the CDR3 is TGTGCCAGCAGCCATTCAGGTTCGGGGTACAATGAGCAGTTCTTC. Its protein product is CASSHSGSGYNEQFF.